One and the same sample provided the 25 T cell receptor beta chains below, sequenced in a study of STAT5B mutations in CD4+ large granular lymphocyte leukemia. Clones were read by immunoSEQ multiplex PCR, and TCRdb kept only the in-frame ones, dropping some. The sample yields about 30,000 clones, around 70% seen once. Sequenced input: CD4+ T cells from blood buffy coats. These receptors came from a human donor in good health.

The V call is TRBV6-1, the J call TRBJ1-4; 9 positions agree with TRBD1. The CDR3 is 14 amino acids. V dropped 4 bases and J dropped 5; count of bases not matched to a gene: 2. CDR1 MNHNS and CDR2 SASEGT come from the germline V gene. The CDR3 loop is CASSVGQGNEKLFF. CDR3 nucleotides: TGTGCCAGCAGTGTGGGACAGGGAAATGAAAAACTGTTTTTT.

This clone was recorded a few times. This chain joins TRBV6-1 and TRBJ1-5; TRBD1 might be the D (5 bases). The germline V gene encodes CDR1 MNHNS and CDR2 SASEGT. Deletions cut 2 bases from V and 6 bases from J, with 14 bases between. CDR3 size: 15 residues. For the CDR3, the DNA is TGTGCCAGCAGTGAAAAAGGTTGGGGGAGTCAGCCCCAGCATTTT. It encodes CASSEKGWGSQPQHF.

CDR3 sequence: CASSFLPTGGGELFF. CDR3 DNA: TGTGCCAGCAGCTTCCTCCCAACAGGGGGCGGGGAGCTGTTTTTT. The chain recombines TRBV7-2 with TRBJ2-2, with 8 bases lining up with TRBD1. This CDR3 has 15 amino acids. The germline gives CDR1 SGHTA, CDR2 FQGNSA. V trimming: 3 bases; J trimming: 7 bases; junction bases outside the gene matches: 7.

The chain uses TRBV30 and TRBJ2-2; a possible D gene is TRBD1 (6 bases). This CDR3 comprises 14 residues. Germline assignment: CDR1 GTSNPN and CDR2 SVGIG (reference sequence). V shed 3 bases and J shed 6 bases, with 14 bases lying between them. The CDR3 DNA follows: TGTGCCTGGAGAGTTTACAGGGACGCCGGGGAGCTGTTTTTT. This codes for CAWRVYRDAGELFF.

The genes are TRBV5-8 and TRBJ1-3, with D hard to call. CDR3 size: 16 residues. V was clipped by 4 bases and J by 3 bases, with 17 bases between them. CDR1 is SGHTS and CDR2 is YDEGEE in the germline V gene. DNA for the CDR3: TGTGCCAGCAGCAAAATCAGAGAGGCCCTTGGAAACACCATATATTTT. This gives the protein CASSKIREALGNTIYF.

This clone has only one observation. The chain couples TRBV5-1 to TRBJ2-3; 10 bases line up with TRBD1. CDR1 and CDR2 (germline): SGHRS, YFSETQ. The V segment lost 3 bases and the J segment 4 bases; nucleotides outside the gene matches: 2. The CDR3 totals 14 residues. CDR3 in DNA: TGCGCCAGCAGCTGGACAGGGGGGTCAGATACGCAGTATTTT. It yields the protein CASSWTGGSDTQYF.

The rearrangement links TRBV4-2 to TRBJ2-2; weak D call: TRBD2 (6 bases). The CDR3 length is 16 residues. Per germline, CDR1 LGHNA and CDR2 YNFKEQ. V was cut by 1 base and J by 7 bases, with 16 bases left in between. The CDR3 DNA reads TGTGCCAGCAGCCAAGGGCAGGGAGGCGTTAGCGGGGAGCTGTTTTTT. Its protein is CASSQGQGGVSGELFF.

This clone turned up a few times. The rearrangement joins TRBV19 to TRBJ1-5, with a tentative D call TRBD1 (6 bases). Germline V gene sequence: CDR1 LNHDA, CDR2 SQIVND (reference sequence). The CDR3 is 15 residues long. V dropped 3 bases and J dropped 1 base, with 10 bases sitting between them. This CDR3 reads CASSINRESNQPQHF. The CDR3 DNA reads TGTGCCAGTAGTATTAACAGGGAAAGCAATCAGCCCCAGCATTTT.

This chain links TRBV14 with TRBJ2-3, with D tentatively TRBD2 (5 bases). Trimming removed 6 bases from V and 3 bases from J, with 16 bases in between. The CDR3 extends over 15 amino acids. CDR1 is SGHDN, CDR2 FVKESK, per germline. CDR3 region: CASSASGWRTDTQYF. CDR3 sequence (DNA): TGTGCCAGCAGTGCGTCGGGGTGGAGGACAGATACGCAGTATTTT.

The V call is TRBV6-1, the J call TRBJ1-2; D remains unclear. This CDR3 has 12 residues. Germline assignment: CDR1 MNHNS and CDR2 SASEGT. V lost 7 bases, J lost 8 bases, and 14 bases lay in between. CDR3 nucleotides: TGTGCCAGCAAGACCCCCTCAAGCGGCTACACCTTC. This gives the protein CASKTPSSGYTF.

In DNA, the CDR3 is TGCAGCGCAACGACCAGAGGGAACACTGAAGCTTTCTTT. Protein sequence: CSATTRGNTEAFF. The rearrangement links TRBV29-1 to TRBJ1-1; D remains ambiguous. CDR3 length: 13 residues. The germline gives CDR1 SQVTM, CDR2 ANQGSEA. The V end lost 7 bases, the J end lost 1 base, and 13 bases lay between the germline ends.

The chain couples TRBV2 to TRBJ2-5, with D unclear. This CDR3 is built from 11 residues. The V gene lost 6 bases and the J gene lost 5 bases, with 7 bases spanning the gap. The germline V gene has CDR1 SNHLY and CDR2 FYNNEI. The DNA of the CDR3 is TGTGCCAGCAGAAGCGAGGAGACCCAGTACTTC. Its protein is CASRSEETQYF.

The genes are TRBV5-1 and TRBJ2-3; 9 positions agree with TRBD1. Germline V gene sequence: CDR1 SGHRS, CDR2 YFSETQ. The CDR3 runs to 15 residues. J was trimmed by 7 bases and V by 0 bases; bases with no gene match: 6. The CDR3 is CASSLGDRAPNTQYF. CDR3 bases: TGCGCCAGCAGCTTGGGGGACAGGGCCCCTAATACGCAGTATTTT.

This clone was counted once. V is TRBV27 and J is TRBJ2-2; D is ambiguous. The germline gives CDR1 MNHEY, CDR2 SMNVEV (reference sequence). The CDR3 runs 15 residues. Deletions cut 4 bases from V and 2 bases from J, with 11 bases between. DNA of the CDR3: TGTGCCAGCAGTTCCCTCGTGGCCAACACCGGGGAGCTGTTTTTT. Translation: CASSSLVANTGELFF.

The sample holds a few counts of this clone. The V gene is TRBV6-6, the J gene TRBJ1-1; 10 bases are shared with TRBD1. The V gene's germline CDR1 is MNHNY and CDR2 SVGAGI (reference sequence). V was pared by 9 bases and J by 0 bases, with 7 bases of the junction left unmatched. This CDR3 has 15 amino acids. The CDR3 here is CASSDRGRMNTEAFF. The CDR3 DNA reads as TGTGCCAGTTCAGACAGGGGGCGAATGAACACTGAAGCTTTCTTT.

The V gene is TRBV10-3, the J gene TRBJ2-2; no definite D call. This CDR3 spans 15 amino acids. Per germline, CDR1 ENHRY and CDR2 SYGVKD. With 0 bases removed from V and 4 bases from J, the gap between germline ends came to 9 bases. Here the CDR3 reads CAISESNRVTGELFF. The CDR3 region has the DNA TGTGCCATCAGTGAGTCGAATAGGGTCACCGGGGAGCTGTTTTTT.

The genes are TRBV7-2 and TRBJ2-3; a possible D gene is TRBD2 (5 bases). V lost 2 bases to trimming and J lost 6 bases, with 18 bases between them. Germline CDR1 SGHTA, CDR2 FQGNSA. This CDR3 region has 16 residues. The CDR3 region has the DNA TGTGCCAGCAGCTTATTTGGAGGATCAGTTCGGGATACGCAGTATTTT. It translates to CASSLFGGSVRDTQYF.

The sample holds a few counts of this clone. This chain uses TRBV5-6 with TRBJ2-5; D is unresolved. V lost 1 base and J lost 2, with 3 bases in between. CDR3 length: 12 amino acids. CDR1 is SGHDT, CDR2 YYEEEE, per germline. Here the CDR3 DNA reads TGTGCCAGCAGCTTGACGCAAGAGACCCAGTACTTC. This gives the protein CASSLTQETQYF.

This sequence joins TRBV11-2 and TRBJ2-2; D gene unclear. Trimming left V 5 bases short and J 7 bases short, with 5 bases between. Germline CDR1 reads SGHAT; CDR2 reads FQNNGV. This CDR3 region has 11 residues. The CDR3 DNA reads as TGTGCCAGCAGCCTACACGGGGAGCTGTTTTTT. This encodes CASSLHGELFF.

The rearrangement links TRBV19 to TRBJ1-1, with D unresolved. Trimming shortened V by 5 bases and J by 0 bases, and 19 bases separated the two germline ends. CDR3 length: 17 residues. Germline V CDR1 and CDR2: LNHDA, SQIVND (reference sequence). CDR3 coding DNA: TGTGCCAGTAGTCCCCCACCGGGGTCCCGTGTGAACACTGAAGCTTTCTTT. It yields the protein CASSPPPGSRVNTEAFF.

CDR3 DNA: TGTGCCAGCAGCGTAACTAGCGGGATGCCTAGCACAGATACGCAGTATTTT. Protein sequence: CASSVTSGMPSTDTQYF. V gene TRBV9 combines with J gene TRBJ2-3; 10 positions match TRBD2. The CDR3 loop spans 17 amino acids. Losses at the gene ends were 1 base for V and 0 bases for J; bases not matched to a gene: 5. The germline V gene has CDR1 SGDLS and CDR2 YYNGEE.

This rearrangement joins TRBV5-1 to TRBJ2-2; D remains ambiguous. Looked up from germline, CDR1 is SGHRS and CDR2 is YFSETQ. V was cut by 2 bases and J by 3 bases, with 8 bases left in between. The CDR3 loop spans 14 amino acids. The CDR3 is CASSFSGYTGELFF. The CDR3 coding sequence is TGCGCCAGCAGCTTTTCCGGGTACACCGGGGAGCTGTTTTTT.

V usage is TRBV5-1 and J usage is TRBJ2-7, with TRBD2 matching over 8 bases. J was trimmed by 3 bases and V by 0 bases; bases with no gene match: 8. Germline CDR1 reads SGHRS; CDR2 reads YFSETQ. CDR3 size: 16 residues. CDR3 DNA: TGCGCCAGCAGCTTGGGAAATAGCGGGACACGCTACGAGCAGTACTTC. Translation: CASSLGNSGTRYEQYF.

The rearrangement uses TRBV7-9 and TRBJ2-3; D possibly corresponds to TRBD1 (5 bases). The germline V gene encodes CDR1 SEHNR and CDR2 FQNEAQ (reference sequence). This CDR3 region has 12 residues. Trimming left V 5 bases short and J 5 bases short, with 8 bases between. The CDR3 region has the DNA TGTGCCAGCAGCCTTGACAGAGATACGCAGTATTTT. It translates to CASSLDRDTQYF.

The CDR3 loop reads CASSLFAGPEAFF. The CDR3 DNA sequence: TGTGCCAGCAGTTTATTCGCGGGTCCCGAAGCTTTCTTT. The chain employs TRBV28 and TRBJ1-1; D unclear. The CDR3 consists of 13 residues. Germline V gene sequence: CDR1 MDHEN, CDR2 SYDVKM. Trimming left V 1 base short and J 8 bases short, with 11 bases between.